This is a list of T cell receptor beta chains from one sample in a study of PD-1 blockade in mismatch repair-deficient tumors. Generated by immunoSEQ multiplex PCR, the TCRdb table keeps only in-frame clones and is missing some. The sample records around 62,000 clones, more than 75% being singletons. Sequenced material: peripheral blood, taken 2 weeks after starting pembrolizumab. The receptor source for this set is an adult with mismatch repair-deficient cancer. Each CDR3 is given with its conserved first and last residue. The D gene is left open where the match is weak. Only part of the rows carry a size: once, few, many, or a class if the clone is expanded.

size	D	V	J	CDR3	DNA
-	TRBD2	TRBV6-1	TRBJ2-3	CASSEFLAGADTQYF	TGTGCCAGCAGTGAATTTCTAGCGGGAGCAGATACGCAGTATTTT
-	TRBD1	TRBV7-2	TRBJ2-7	CASSFDRGGYEQYF	TGTGCCAGCAGCTTCGACAGGGGGGGCTACGAGCAGTACTTC
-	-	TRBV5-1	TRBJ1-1	CASKIPGVTEAFF	TGCGCCAGCAAAATACCAGGGGTCACTGAAGCTTTCTTT
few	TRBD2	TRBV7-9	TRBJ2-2	CASSPSGLGNTGELFF	TGTGCCAGCAGCCCCTCGGGACTAGGTAACACCGGGGAGCTGTTTTTT
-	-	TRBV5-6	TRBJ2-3	CASSFLAQWGVDTDTQYF	TGTGCCAGCAGCTTCCTAGCTCAGTGGGGCGTTGACACAGATACGCAGTATTTT
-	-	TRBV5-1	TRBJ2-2	CASSLLSGPRGTGELFF	TGCGCCAGCAGCTTGTTGTCGGGGCCACGGGGCACCGGGGAGCTGTTTTTT
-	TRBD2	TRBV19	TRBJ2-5	CASNTPGLGVSQETQYF	TGTGCCAGTAACACTCCGGGACTAGGAGTTTCCCAAGAGACCCAGTACTTC
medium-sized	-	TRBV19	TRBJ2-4	CASSMFTLAGTKNIQYF	TGTGCCAGTAGTATGTTTACTCTAGCCGGTACCAAAAACATTCAGTACTTC
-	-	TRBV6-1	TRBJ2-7	CASSANRKGHEQYF	TGTGCCAGCAGTGCTAACAGGAAGGGACACGAGCAGTACTTC
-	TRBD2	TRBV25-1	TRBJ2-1	CASSDRLAGDNEQFF	TGTGCCAGCAGTGATCGGCTAGCGGGAGACAATGAGCAGTTCTTC
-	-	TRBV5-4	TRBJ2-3	CASSLWRLAMSTDTQYF	TGTGCCAGCAGCTTGTGGCGCCTAGCGATGAGCACAGATACGCAGTATTTT
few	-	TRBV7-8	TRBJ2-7	CASSLDGPEQYF	TGTGCCAGCAGCTTAGACGGGCCCGAGCAGTACTTC
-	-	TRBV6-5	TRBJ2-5	CASSTPPLTETQYF	TGTGCCAGCAGTACTCCCCCCCTCACGGAGACCCAGTACTTC
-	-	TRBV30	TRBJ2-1	CAWSGQASSYNEQFF	TGTGCCTGGAGTGGTCAGGCCTCCTCCTACAATGAGCAGTTCTTC
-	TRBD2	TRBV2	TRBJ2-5	CASSELGLAGQETQYF	TGTGCCAGCAGTGAGCTAGGACTAGCGGGGCAAGAGACCCAGTACTTC
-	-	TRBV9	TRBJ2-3	CASSVATGKDYHFTDTQYF	TGTGCCAGCAGCGTAGCTACTGGGAAAGACTATCATTTCACAGATACGCAGTATTTT
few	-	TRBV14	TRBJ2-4	CASSHGTPRRNIQYF	TGTGCCAGCAGCCACGGGACCCCGAGGCGAAACATTCAGTACTTC
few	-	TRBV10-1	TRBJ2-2	CASILDSNTGELFF	TGCGCCAGCATACTAGATTCGAACACCGGGGAGCTGTTTTTT
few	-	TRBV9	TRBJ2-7	CASSPGEGAGEQYF	TGTGCCAGCAGCCCAGGGGAGGGGGCGGGCGAGCAGTACTTC
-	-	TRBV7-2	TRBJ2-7	CASSPWTGRASYEQYF	TGTGCCAGCAGCCCCTGGACCGGAAGGGCCTCCTACGAGCAGTACTTC
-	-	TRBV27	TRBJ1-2	CASIGGDNYGYTF	TGTGCCAGCATCGGGGGAGATAACTATGGCTACACCTTC
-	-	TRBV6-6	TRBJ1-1	CASSYSTANTEAFF	TGTGCCAGCAGTTACTCGACAGCGAACACTGAAGCTTTCTTT
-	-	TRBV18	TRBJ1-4	CASSLRTGEKLFF	TGTGCCAGCTCACTTAGGACTGGCGAAAAACTGTTTTTT
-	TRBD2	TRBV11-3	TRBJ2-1	CASSTGLAGVRNEQFF	TGTGCCAGCAGCACCGGACTAGCGGGAGTACGCAATGAGCAGTTCTTC
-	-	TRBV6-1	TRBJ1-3	CASSGFSYTIYF	TGTGCCAGCAGTGGATTCTCTTACACCATATATTTT
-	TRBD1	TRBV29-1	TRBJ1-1	CSVATGDTEAFF	TGCAGCGTTGCTACAGGGGACACTGAAGCTTTCTTT
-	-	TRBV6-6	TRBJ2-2	CASSYEPGGELFF	TGTGCCAGCAGTTACGAACCTGGCGGGGAGCTGTTTTTT
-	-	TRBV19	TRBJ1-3	CASSGLTLGHGNTIYF	TGTGCCAGTAGTGGACTTACCCTAGGGCACGGAAACACCATATATTTT
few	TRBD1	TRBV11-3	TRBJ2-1	CASLGQGVNEQFF	TGTGCCAGCCTGGGACAGGGTGTCAATGAGCAGTTCTTC
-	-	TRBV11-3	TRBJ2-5	CASSLEGENLETQYF	TGTGCCAGCAGCTTAGAGGGGGAAAACTTGGAGACCCAGTACTTC
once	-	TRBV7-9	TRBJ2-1	CASSPPTDYNEQFF	TGTGCCAGCAGCCCGCCGACAGACTACAATGAGCAGTTCTTC